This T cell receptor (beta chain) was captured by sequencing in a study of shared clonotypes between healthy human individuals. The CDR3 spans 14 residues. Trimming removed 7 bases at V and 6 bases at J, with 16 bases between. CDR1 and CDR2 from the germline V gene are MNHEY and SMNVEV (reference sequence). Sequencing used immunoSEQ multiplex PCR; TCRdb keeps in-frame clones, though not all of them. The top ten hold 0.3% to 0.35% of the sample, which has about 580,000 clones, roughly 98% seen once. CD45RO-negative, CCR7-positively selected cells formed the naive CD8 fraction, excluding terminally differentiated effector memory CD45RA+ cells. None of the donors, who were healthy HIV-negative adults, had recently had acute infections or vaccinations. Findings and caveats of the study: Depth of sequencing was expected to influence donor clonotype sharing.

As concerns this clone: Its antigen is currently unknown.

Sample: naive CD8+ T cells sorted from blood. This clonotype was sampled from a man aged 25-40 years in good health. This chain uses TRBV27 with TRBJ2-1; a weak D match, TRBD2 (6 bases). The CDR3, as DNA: TGTGCCAGCAACCATAATAGCGGAGCCAATGAGCAGTTCTTC. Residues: CASNHNSGANEQFF.